This TCR beta chain is drawn from a study of T cell changes during pregnancy in multiple sclerosis. Only in-frame clones appear in the TCRdb table, and some are missing; sequencing was by immunoSEQ multiplex PCR. The table lists around 130,000 clones, about 96% of them singletons. V shed 6 bases, J shed 8 bases, and the junction held 9 bases outside the gene matches. CDR1 and CDR2 (germline): SGHNT, YYREEE (reference sequence). The CDR3 has 13 residues. This clone was seen once. This TCR was sampled from a female donor with multiple sclerosis, enrolled in a pregnancy study. The source material was peripheral blood, sampled after pregnancy. The chain couples TRBV5-4 to TRBJ1-2; 8 bases align to TRBD1. The CDR3 is CASNIGTGGGYTF. In DNA form, the CDR3 reads TGTGCCAGCAACATCGGGACAGGCGGCGGCTACACCTTC.